The T cell receptor beta chain under discussion was sequenced for a study of T cells in Graves' hyperthyroidism and ophthalmopathy. Researchers took RNA transcripts and amplified the TCR beta CDR3 regions from them. The study used the HTBI primer set for a first-round RT-PCR of the TCR CDR3. TCRdb re-derived calls from the multiplex PCR reads in MiXCR, one entry per CDR3 protein. The table has 500,000 to 650,000 distinct CDR3 sequences, roughly 15% seen once. Uncontrolled infection, other autoimmune disease, pregnancy or lactation barred patients from enrollment. The CDR3 spans 13 residues. CDR1 is SQVTM, CDR2 ANQGSEA, per germline. The ends were cut back, 7 bases at V and 4 bases at J, with 14 bases in the middle.

Sample: blood. This receptor was identified in a woman in her 50s with Graves' ophthalmopathy. V and J are TRBV29-1 and TRBJ1-5, with a possible D match to TRBD1 (6 bases). DNA for the CDR3: TGCAGCGCTGGGGACACCGTTAATCAGCCCCAGCATTTT. Encoded protein: CSAGDTVNQPQHF.